This note documents a single T cell receptor beta chain sequence. Its binding antigen is unknown. Per-base quality was not reported, and no clone a single base away is much larger than it. These data come from a study of T cell responses to AZD1222 COVID-19 vaccine (dated by TCRdb to the early 2020s). Concerning the study at large: Because spike-specific TCR depth and breadth did not differ between the two schedules, AZD1222 recipients who got a second dose at roughly 4 weeks were pooled with those who got a second dose at roughly 12 weeks. TCR sequencing was performed for about 240 trial participants, of whom about 200 were given two doses of AZD1222 and 26 were given two doses of MenACWY control vaccine. Trial participants were enrolled into age subgroups of 18-55, 56-69 and 70-plus years, which contained 148, 28 and 57 TCR-sequenced participants, respectively.

The intended sense of this specimen's time point label: baseline before first vaccination. Vaccinee samples were obtained from the UK trials COV001 and COV002, which included a single-blind randomized controlled phase 2/3 trial of AZD1222 (ChAdOx1 nCoV-19) in healthy adults. For TCRbeta chain sequencing, PBMC samples from trial participants were taken at day 0 and at day 28 after the second dose. Results and caveats for the whole study, not just this receptor: Most participants were white British and females outnumbered males, and the authors suggested that clonal diversity may have been underestimated. No day 14 peak-response samples were available, so repertoires were characterized only after the peak T cell response. Epitopes outside the regions mutated in the B.1.351 and B.1.1.7 variants were reportedly recognized by nearly half of the unique spike-specific TCRs. The 56-69-year group was small, and its depth increase did not reach significance, likely because of low power. Vaccine-associated CD4 TCRs spanned the whole spike protein, with dominant responses in regions 160-218 and 743-854. Only 5 to 7 AZD1222 recipients were SARS-CoV-2 seropositive at baseline, limiting conclusions about previously exposed vaccinees. After two AZD1222 doses, both the breadth and the depth of spike-specific TCRs were significantly higher than at day 0 and than in MenACWY recipients.

The CDR3 regions of human TCRbeta chains were subjected to immunosequencing. From the authors' description of their analysis: Repertoire TCRs were checked for matches against a reference library of SARS-CoV-2-specific TCRs that had been generated using the MIRA antigen-specificity platform. Breadth was defined as the fraction of unique TCRs that were SARS-CoV-2-associated. Depth was defined as the fraction of total T cells that were SARS-CoV-2-associated. Using the MIRA data, each spike-specific TCR was assigned both to the spike region to which the TCR was reactive and to a CD4 or CD8 class. Log10-transformed breadth and depth values were compared by one-way ANOVA with Sidak's multiple comparisons tests. The source is immuneACCESS, and TCRdb retained only in-frame sequences with V and J called. Part of the clones is not carried over; for the studies checked, unresolved V genes explain less than half of this, and the remainder is unexplained. Clonal size and the V and J genes are those of that table, whereas D and trimming came from the DNA. Within this sample are 90,000 to 130,000 clones, with 65% to 85% of them counted one time only. The ten largest make up less than 5% of the sample.

The specimen was peripheral blood, collected on day 0 of AZD1222 vaccination. This sequence originates from an adult in good health.

DNA sequence: TGTGCCAGCAGCTTGACAGGGGGGTACAATCAGCCCCAGCATTTT. The translation is CASSLTGGYNQPQHF. The rearrangement combines TRBV7-2 with TRBJ1-5; the junction holds 9 bases that match TRBD1. Trimming accounts for 3 bases at V and 3 bases at J, while the number of junction bases matched to no gene is 3. From its cysteine to its phenylalanine, the CDR3 spans 15 amino acids. Only the CDR3 portion is preserved as DNA: 45 bases, with reading frame beginning at the first base. Based on the germline V gene, the CDR1 and CDR2 sequences are SGHTA and FQGNSA. The variable domain in full, with residues beyond the CDR3 obtained from the reference TRBV7-2 and TRBJ1-5 genes, is GAGVSQSPSNKVTEKGKDVELRCDPISGHTALYWYRQSLGQGLEFLIYFQGNSAPDKSGLPSDRFSAERTGGSVSTLTIQRTQQEDSAVYLCASSLTGGYNQPQHFGDGTRLSIL.